Shown below are 23 T cell receptor beta chains from a single sample sequenced in a study of CD4+ T cells in melanoma (dated by TCRdb to 2022 to 2024). Receptors were amplified or captured by the immunoSEQ multiplex PCR assay. Here the immuneACCESS table is served through TCRdb, limited to in-frame sequences with V and J called. Missing clones are a known gap in these copies; in checked studies unresolved V genes cover under half, and the rest lacks a known reason. This sample gives about 13,000 clones in total; 60% to 85% of them show up just once. The ten largest clones represent 16% of the sample. Sequenced input: cells from a culture (not recorded whether cultured in vitro). The receptors here all came from a human donor with melanoma.

This chain connects TRBV5-1 to TRBJ2-5, with TRBD1 matching over 8 bases. The CDR3 totals 13 residues. Germline values: CDR1 SGHRS, CDR2 YFSETQ. Germline trimming cut 5 bases from V and 5 bases from J; bases unmatched to any gene: 5. DNA of the CDR3: TGCGCCAGCAGGGACAGGGCTGGGGAGACCCAGTACTTC. Amino acids: CASRDRAGETQYF. The variable domain in full, completed from reference TRBV5-1 and TRBJ2-5, reads KAGVTQTPRYLIKTRGQQVTLSCSPISGHRSVSWYQQTPGQGLQFLFEYFSETQRNKGNFPGRFSGRQFSNSRSEMNVSTLELGDSALYLCASRDRAGETQYFGPGTRLLVL.

The V and J genes are TRBV5-1 and TRBJ2-3, with 8 bases identical to TRBD2. V lost 6 bases to trimming and J lost 0 bases; unmatched junction nucleotides: 3. The length of the CDR3 is 14 residues. Germline assignment: CDR1 SGHRS and CDR2 YFSETQ. CDR3 in amino acids: CASTRGGSTDTQYF. For the CDR3, the DNA is TGCGCCAGCACCCGGGGGGGTAGCACAGATACGCAGTATTTT.

The genes are TRBV10-3 and TRBJ1-6; TRBD1 might be the D (5 bases). This CDR3 has 13 amino acids. The V and J ends lost 6 bases and 7 bases respectively, with 10 bases between them. The germline CDR1 and CDR2 sequences are ENHRY and SYGVKD. CDR3 sequence reads: CAIRGTENSPLHF. Here the CDR3 DNA reads TGTGCCATCAGAGGGACGGAAAATTCACCCCTCCACTTT.

V gene TRBV19 combines with J gene TRBJ1-1; TRBD1 might be the D (5 bases). The V gene's germline CDR1 is LNHDA and CDR2 SQIVND (reference sequence). The ends were cut back, 11 bases at V and 0 bases at J, with 13 bases in the middle. The CDR3 spans 13 residues. The CDR3 protein is CAGRDRMNTEAFF. The DNA of the CDR3 is TGTGCCGGACGGGACCGGATGAACACTGAAGCTTTCTTT. Supplemented by reference TRBV19 and TRBJ1-1, the full variable domain reads DGGITQSPKYLFRKEGQNVTLSCEQNLNHDAMYWYRQDPGQGLRLIYYSQIVNDFQKGDIAEGYSVSREKKESFPLTVTSAQKNPTAFYLCAGRDRMNTEAFFGQGTRLTVV.

The chain is built from TRBV4-1 and TRBJ1-5; D gene ambiguous. The CDR3 spans 14 residues. Per germline, CDR1 MGHRA and CDR2 YSYEKL. Deletions cut 6 bases from V and 2 bases from J, with 11 bases between. Here the CDR3 reads CASSLGWGNQPQHF. In DNA, the CDR3 is TGCGCCAGCAGTCTCGGGTGGGGCAATCAGCCCCAGCATTTT.

The rearrangement joins TRBV30 to TRBJ2-5; D possibly corresponds to TRBD2 (7 bases). Germline CDR1 GTSNPN, CDR2 SVGIG (reference sequence). The CDR3 runs 13 residues. The V end lost 2 bases, the J end lost 5 bases, and 12 bases lay between the germline ends. The CDR3 is CAWSPKGGETQYF. CDR3 nucleotide sequence: TGTGCCTGGAGTCCGAAGGGGGGGGAGACCCAGTACTTC.

V gene TRBV7-3 combines with J gene TRBJ2-1; 8 positions agree with TRBD2. This CDR3 comprises 18 residues. J lost 5 bases, V lost 0 bases, and 12 bases had no gene match. Germline V CDR1 and CDR2: SGHTA, FQGTGA. For the CDR3, the DNA is TGTGCCAGCAGCTTAACGAGGGATAAGCGGGGGAGCGACAATGAGCAGTTCTTC. Protein: CASSLTRDKRGSDNEQFF.

The gene calls are TRBV2 and TRBJ1-2, with TRBD1 as a possible D gene (6 bases). Trimming stripped 8 bases from V and 5 bases from J, with 12 bases between. The CDR3 has 12 residues. Per the germline V gene, CDR1 is SNHLY and CDR2 is FYNNEI. The CDR3 sequence is CASLDRGYGYTF. The CDR3 DNA sequence: TGTGCCAGCCTGGACAGAGGATATGGCTACACCTTC.

This sequence joins TRBV18 and TRBJ1-1; the D is unclear. The CDR3 spans 14 residues. Germline V CDR1 and CDR2: KGHSH, LQKENI. Trimming removed 2 bases from V and 2 bases from J, with 9 bases in between. CDR3 residues: CASSPWQQNTEAFF. The DNA for the CDR3 is TGTGCCAGCTCACCATGGCAGCAAAACACTGAAGCTTTCTTT.

This chain uses TRBV7-8 with TRBJ1-6, with a tentative D call TRBD1 (6 bases). The CDR3 totals 16 residues. Trimming took 5 bases from V and 6 from J, leaving 17 bases between them. Germline V gene sequence: CDR1 SGHVS, CDR2 FQNEAQ. CDR3 protein: CASSPSTTGFNSPLHF. In DNA form, the CDR3 reads TGTGCCAGCAGCCCCTCCACAACAGGGTTTAATTCACCCCTCCACTTT.

The chain links TRBV4-1 to TRBJ2-5, with D unresolved. Germline V lookup: CDR1 MGHRA, CDR2 YSYEKL. The CDR3 has 12 amino acids. V was trimmed by 1 base and J by 5 bases, leaving 5 bases between them. CDR3 sequence (DNA): TGCGCCAGCAGCCAAGTAAGGGAGACCCAGTACTTC. This encodes CASSQVRETQYF.

The rearrangement uses TRBV5-1 and TRBJ2-5; D may be TRBD1 or TRBD2 (5 bases each). CDR1 and CDR2 from the germline V gene are SGHRS and YFSETQ. The V end lost 5 bases, the J end lost 4 bases, and 12 bases lay between the germline ends. The CDR3 is 13 residues long. The CDR3 DNA reads as TGCGCCAGCAGTGAGGGGTATTTAGAGACCCAGTACTTC. This encodes CASSEGYLETQYF. Variable domain in full (rest from reference TRBV5-1 and TRBJ2-5): KAGVTQTPRYLIKTRGQQVTLSCSPISGHRSVSWYQQTPGQGLQFLFEYFSETQRNKGNFPGRFSGRQFSNSRSEMNVSTLELGDSALYLCASSEGYLETQYFGPGTRLLVL.

This clone was seen a single time. The V and J genes are TRBV19 and TRBJ1-1; TRBD1 agrees at 7 bases. The germline V gene has CDR1 LNHDA and CDR2 SQIVND (reference sequence). The CDR3 consists of 14 residues. J gave up 2 bases and V 4 bases, and 4 bases lay outside the gene matches. This CDR3 reads CASSTGQANTEAFF. DNA for the CDR3: TGTGCCAGTAGTACCGGACAGGCCAACACTGAAGCTTTCTTT.

This chain joins TRBV5-5 and TRBJ1-2, with 8 bases that match TRBD1. V gave up 0 bases and J gave up 3 bases; unmatched junction bases: 4. The CDR3 sequence is 15 residues long. CDR1 and CDR2 from the germline V gene are SGHKS and YYEKEE (reference sequence). CDR3 amino acids: CASSLEAGGYYGYTF. In DNA form, the CDR3 reads TGTGCCAGCAGCTTGGAGGCAGGGGGCTACTATGGCTACACCTTC.

This clone was observed a single time. The chain links TRBV5-6 to TRBJ1-2; a possible D gene is TRBD1 (6 bases). Germline lookup yields CDR1 SGHDT and CDR2 YYEEEE. The CDR3 has 13 residues. V lost 0 bases, J lost 7 bases, and 10 bases lay in between. The CDR3 region is CASSLGQVAGYTF. CDR3 bases: TGTGCCAGCAGCTTGGGACAGGTGGCTGGCTACACCTTC.

The chain joins TRBV5-4 to TRBJ1-2, with 7 positions matching TRBD1. The CDR3 spans 15 residues. Germline values: CDR1 SGHNT, CDR2 YYREEE (reference sequence). V dropped 0 bases and J dropped 4; count of bases not matched to a gene: 6. CDR3: CASSLGGGPLYGYTF. The CDR3 coding sequence is TGTGCCAGCAGCTTGGGAGGGGGCCCACTCTATGGCTACACCTTC.

The V gene is TRBV15, the J gene TRBJ1-2; D ambiguous. Germline V CDR1 and CDR2: LNHNV, YYDKDF (reference sequence). CDR3 length: 14 amino acids. V gave up 0 bases and J gave up 8 bases, with 13 bases separating them. The CDR3 loop reads CATSRDPTVGGYTF. CDR3 DNA sequence: TGTGCCACCAGCAGAGACCCAACAGTGGGGGGCTACACCTTC.

This rearrangement joins TRBV6-5 to TRBJ2-7, with 7 bases identical to TRBD2. J gave up 6 bases and V 3 bases, and 2 bases lay outside the gene matches. CDR3 length equals 12 residues. Germline CDR1 and CDR2: MNHEY and SVGAGI. The CDR3 DNA is TGTGCCAGCAGTTATGGCGGGAGCGAGCAGTACTTC. Translated: CASSYGGSEQYF.

This clone was seen more than once but under ten times. CDR3 sequence: CASSRDRGSWGSYEQYF. DNA of the CDR3: TGTGCCAGTAGCAGGGACAGGGGTTCCTGGGGCTCCTACGAGCAGTACTTC. The V and J genes are TRBV19 and TRBJ2-7; 10 bases map to TRBD1. J gave up 0 bases and V 6 bases, and 11 bases lay outside the gene matches. The CDR3 runs to 17 residues. The germline gives CDR1 LNHDA, CDR2 SQIVND (reference sequence).

V usage is TRBV4-2 and J usage is TRBJ2-2; D gene ambiguous. Trimming pared 7 bases from V and 2 bases from J, leaving 8 bases between. Germline V gene lookup returns CDR1 LGHNA and CDR2 YNFKEQ. The CDR3 runs to 13 residues. The CDR3 DNA follows: TGTGCCAGCAACTCCCGAAACACCGGGGAGCTGTTTTTT. Translating gives CASNSRNTGELFF.

The V gene is TRBV9, the J gene TRBJ1-1; D might be TRBD1 (6 bases). Germline V CDR1 and CDR2: SGDLS, YYNGEE. The V gene lost 3 bases and the J gene lost 1 base, with 13 bases spanning the gap. The length of the CDR3 is 15 residues. This chain's CDR3 is CASSAQPTGNTEAFF. The CDR3 region has the DNA TGTGCCAGCAGCGCCCAACCGACAGGGAACACTGAAGCTTTCTTT.

The chain has TRBV7-7 and TRBJ1-1; D remains ambiguous. CDR3 length: 15 residues. The germline CDR1 and CDR2 sequences are SSHAT and FNYEAQ (reference sequence). Trimming removed 11 bases at V and 1 base at J, with 20 bases between. CDR3: CAREIEGIANTEAFF. CDR3 nucleotides: TGTGCCCGGGAGATTGAAGGGATCGCGAACACTGAAGCTTTCTTT.

The V gene is TRBV27, the J gene TRBJ1-5, with 11 bases matching TRBD1. V was pared by 5 bases and J by 6 bases, with 9 bases of the junction left unmatched. From germline, CDR1 is MNHEY and CDR2 SMNVEV (reference sequence). There are 16 residues in the CDR3. The DNA for the CDR3 is TGTGCCAGCAGTCCCGGACAGGGGGCGCCCGGTCAGCCCCAGCATTTT. Translating gives CASSPGQGAPGQPQHF.